Listed here are 22 T cell receptor beta chains from one sample, sequenced in a study of blood T cell repertoires in COVID-19. Data came from immunoSEQ multiplex PCR; TCRdb stores just in-frame clones and leaves some out. The data contain 220,000 or so clones, under 90% of them seen just once; the ten biggest clones take up 5.5% to 6.5%. Sequencing input: peripheral blood. These receptors were collected from a man between 60 and 70 years old who had recovered from COVID-19.

This clone has only one observation. The chain uses TRBV27 and TRBJ2-1; 7 bases are a match to TRBD2. Losses at the gene ends were 8 bases for V and 12 bases for J; bases not matched to a gene: 7. Germline V gene lookup returns CDR1 MNHEY and CDR2 SMNVEV (reference sequence). There are 11 residues in the CDR3. The CDR3 here is CASGGVGRQFF. The CDR3 bases are TGTGCCAGCGGGGGGGTGGGACGGCAGTTCTTC.

This clone appeared a few times. The chain joins TRBV23-1 to TRBJ2-5; 7 nucleotides align to TRBD1. TRBV23-1 is classed as an ORF, of uncertain function. Trimming at V came to 7 bases and at J to 3 bases, leaving 8 bases not matched to a gene. The CDR3 loop spans 14 amino acids. CDR3 sequence reads: CASIGNRGKETQYF. The CDR3 region has the DNA TGCGCCAGCATCGGCAACAGGGGAAAAGAGACCCAGTACTTC.

The chain's CDR3 is CASSLVGGGRTDTQYF. The CDR3 nucleotides read TGCGCCAGCAGCTTGGTTGGCGGGGGACGCACAGATACGCAGTATTTT. The chain carries TRBV5-1 and TRBJ2-3; 7 positions agree with TRBD2. This CDR3 has 16 residues. The germline V gene encodes CDR1 SGHRS and CDR2 YFSETQ. Losses at the gene ends were 0 bases for V and 1 base for J; bases not matched to a gene: 5.

This clone was seen once. The J gene is TRBJ1-4, the V gene TRBV4-2; D may be TRBD1 (5 bases). Germline V CDR1 and CDR2: LGHNA, YNFKEQ. V gave up 1 base and J gave up 6 bases, with 12 bases separating them. The CDR3 is 15 residues long. The CDR3 DNA sequence: TGTGCCAGCAGCCAAGGGTCCAGGGTATATGAAAAACTGTTTTTT. Its translation is CASSQGSRVYEKLFF.

The gene calls are TRBV5-1 and TRBJ1-1; 8 nucleotides align to TRBD1. The CDR3 has 13 residues. The J segment lost 7 bases and the V segment lost 3 bases, leaving 5 bases of the junction unmatched. Per the germline V gene, CDR1 is SGHRS and CDR2 is YFSETQ. The CDR3 DNA follows: TGCGCCAGCAGCTCCGGGACAGGCGATGAAGCTTTCTTT. Residues: CASSSGTGDEAFF.

The chain employs TRBV19 and TRBJ1-6; tentative D call: TRBD1 (6 bases). Germline assignment: CDR1 LNHDA and CDR2 SQIVND (reference sequence). The CDR3 totals 15 residues. The germline V and J ends were trimmed by 2 bases and 8 bases, with 13 bases remaining between them. CDR3 in DNA: TGTGCCAGTAGTATAACGGCAGGGGTTGATTCACCCCTCCACTTT. This translates into CASSITAGVDSPLHF.

The V call is TRBV28, the J call TRBJ2-7; D might be TRBD1 (5 bases). Germline assignment: CDR1 MDHEN and CDR2 SYDVKM. The ends were cut back, 2 bases at V and 3 bases at J, with 8 bases in the middle. The CDR3 is 13 amino acids. The CDR3 loop reads CASSLPGFYEQYF. In DNA, the CDR3 is TGTGCCAGCAGTTTACCAGGGTTCTACGAGCAGTACTTC.

The chain employs TRBV19 and TRBJ2-4; D not resolved. Germline V CDR1 and CDR2: LNHDA, SQIVND (reference sequence). The germline V and J ends were trimmed by 7 bases and 0 bases, with 7 bases remaining between them. This CDR3 comprises 13 residues. The CDR3 DNA sequence: TGTGCCAGTACAGGTGTAGCCAAAAACATTCAGTACTTC. Its translation is CASTGVAKNIQYF.

This clone was observed a single time. V gene TRBV3-1 (or the pseudogene TRBV3-2) combines with J gene TRBJ1-2; perhaps TRBD1 as D (6 bases). Germline lookup yields CDR1 LGHDT and CDR2 YNNKEL (reference sequence). V lost 6 bases to trimming and J lost 6 bases, with 23 bases between them. The CDR3 has 16 residues. As DNA, the CDR3 is TGTGCCAGCAGACTAATGGGTTCACAGGGAAAGGATGGCTACACCTTC. Translated: CASRLMGSQGKDGYTF.

This clone is a singleton in its sample. The chain is built from TRBV5-6 and TRBJ2-1; D gene ambiguous. Germline-derived CDR1 and CDR2 are SGHDT and YYEEEE. This CDR3 is 15 amino acids long. V lost 1 base to trimming and J lost 13 bases, with 21 bases between them. CDR3 in amino acids: CASSLKWAATSIQFF. The DNA of the CDR3 is TGTGCCAGCAGCTTGAAGTGGGCAGCTACTTCAATCCAGTTCTTC.

The V gene is TRBV12-3 or TRBV12-4, the J gene TRBJ2-6; TRBD1 agrees at 8 bases. The trim removed 5 bases at V and 15 bases at J, leaving 9 bases unmatched. The CDR3 is made up of 13 amino acids. In DNA form, the CDR3 reads TGTGCCAGCAGTATACAGGGGGATTTGGACCTGACTTTC. Encoded protein: CASSIQGDLDLTF.

V gene TRBV6-5 combines with J gene TRBJ2-1; perhaps TRBD2 as D (5 bases). Germline-derived CDR1 and CDR2 are MNHEY and SVGAGI. The germline V and J ends were trimmed by 6 bases and 6 bases, with 15 bases remaining between them. The CDR3 extends over 14 amino acids. DNA of the CDR3: TGTGCCAGCAGCCTGGGAGTCTTGCCCAATGAGCAGTTCTTC. It is translated as CASSLGVLPNEQFF.

This chain connects TRBV7-9 to TRBJ1-5; perhaps TRBD1 as D (5 bases). The V gene's germline CDR1 is SEHNR and CDR2 FQNEAQ (reference sequence). The V gene lost 2 bases and the J gene lost 5 bases, with 10 bases spanning the gap. The CDR3 totals 14 residues. This CDR3 is CASSLTGDHQPQHF. The DNA for the CDR3 is TGTGCCAGCAGCTTAACGGGGGACCATCAGCCCCAGCATTTT. Looking up the rest from reference TRBV7-9 and TRBJ1-5 gives the full variable domain: DTGVSQNPRHKITKRGQNVTFRCDPISEHNRLYWYRQTLGQGPEFLTYFQNEAQLEKSRLLSDRFSAERPKGSFSTLEIQRTEQGDSAMYLCASSLTGDHQPQHFGDGTRLSIL.

This clone was seen more than once but under ten times. The chain employs TRBV11-2 and TRBJ2-2; D not certain. The germline V and J ends were trimmed by 2 bases and 0 bases, with 4 bases remaining between them. The CDR3 is 14 amino acids. Germline assignment: CDR1 SGHAT and CDR2 FQNNGV. DNA of the CDR3: TGTGCCAGCAGCTTACAAACGAACACCGGGGAGCTGTTTTTT. Encoded protein: CASSLQTNTGELFF.

The chain couples TRBV29-1 to TRBJ1-1; 10 nucleotides line up with TRBD1. This CDR3 is built from 16 residues. CDR1 SQVTM and CDR2 ANQGSEA come from the germline V gene. J gave up 0 bases and V 4 bases, and 8 bases lay outside the gene matches. The CDR3 coding sequence is TGCAGCGTTGTCCGGGACAGGGGATTCATGAACACTGAAGCTTTCTTT. Protein: CSVVRDRGFMNTEAFF.

This chain uses TRBV20-1 with TRBJ2-5; 7 bases fit TRBD2. Germline lookup yields CDR1 DFQATT and CDR2 SNEGSKA (reference sequence). Trimming removed 6 bases from V and 3 bases from J; junction bases left unmatched: 7. The CDR3 consists of 13 residues. The CDR3 nucleotides read TGCAGTGCAAGTGGACTAGAGGAAGAGACCCAGTACTTC. Translated, it gives CSASGLEEETQYF.

V gene TRBV7-2 combines with J gene TRBJ2-5; possible D gene TRBD1, 6 bases. Trimming pared 1 base from V and 4 bases from J, leaving 13 bases between. CDR3 length: 15 residues. Germline CDR1 reads SGHTA; CDR2 reads FQGNSA. The CDR3 region has the DNA TGTGCCAGCAGCTTAGGAACAGGGAAAGGAGAGACCCAGTACTTC. Translated, it gives CASSLGTGKGETQYF.

The chain combines TRBV27 with TRBJ1-5; the match to TRBD1 covers 10 bases. The CDR3 is 14 amino acids. With 5 bases clipped from V and 9 bases from J, the junction kept 7 bases outside the gene matches. The V gene's germline CDR1 is MNHEY and CDR2 SMNVEV (reference sequence). CDR3 DNA: TGTGCCAGCAGTCGACGGGACAGGGGCTCGCCCCAGCATTTT. Residues: CASSRRDRGSPQHF.

The V call is TRBV30, the J call TRBJ1-6; unclear D gene. Germline V gene sequence: CDR1 GTSNPN, CDR2 SVGIG (reference sequence). This CDR3 is 16 amino acids long. Trimming removed 0 bases at V and 7 bases at J, with 16 bases between. For the CDR3, the DNA is TGTGCCTGGAGTGTTGGTAGAGGGAGATTCAATTCACCCCTCCACTTT. As protein: CAWSVGRGRFNSPLHF.

This chain links TRBV7-2 with TRBJ1-6; no clear D gene. The CDR3 contains 16 residues. CDR1 SGHTA and CDR2 FQGNSA come from the germline V gene. The V end was cut by 5 bases, the J end by 0 bases, with 11 bases between. This CDR3 reads CASSPRASSYNSPLHF. Written as DNA, the CDR3 is TGTGCCAGCAGCCCGCGAGCGAGCTCCTATAATTCACCCCTCCACTTT. Full variable domain (rest looked up from reference TRBV7-2 and TRBJ1-6): GAGVSQSPSNKVTEKGKDVELRCDPISGHTALYWYRQSLGQGLEFLIYFQGNSAPDKSGLPSDRFSAERTGGSVSTLTIQRTQQEDSAVYLCASSPRASSYNSPLHFGNGTRLTVT.

The rearrangement links TRBV18 to TRBJ1-2, with TRBD1 matching 7 bases. CDR1 and CDR2 from the germline V gene are KGHSH and LQKENI. V gave up 0 bases and J gave up 4 bases; unmatched junction bases: 8. The CDR3 length is 16 residues. The CDR3 nucleotides read TGTGCCAGCTCACCACCACAGGGGTCGCAGAGCTATGGCTACACCTTC. Its protein is CASSPPQGSQSYGYTF.

In its sample, this clone was seen once. The chain employs TRBV2 and TRBJ1-4; D may be TRBD1 (5 bases). CDR3 length equals 15 residues. Per germline, CDR1 SNHLY and CDR2 FYNNEI. V lost 5 bases, J lost 4 bases, and 14 bases lay in between. The CDR3 sequence: CASSPLGLFNEKLFF. Here the CDR3 DNA reads TGTGCCAGCAGTCCCCTGGGACTTTTTAATGAAAAACTGTTTTTT.